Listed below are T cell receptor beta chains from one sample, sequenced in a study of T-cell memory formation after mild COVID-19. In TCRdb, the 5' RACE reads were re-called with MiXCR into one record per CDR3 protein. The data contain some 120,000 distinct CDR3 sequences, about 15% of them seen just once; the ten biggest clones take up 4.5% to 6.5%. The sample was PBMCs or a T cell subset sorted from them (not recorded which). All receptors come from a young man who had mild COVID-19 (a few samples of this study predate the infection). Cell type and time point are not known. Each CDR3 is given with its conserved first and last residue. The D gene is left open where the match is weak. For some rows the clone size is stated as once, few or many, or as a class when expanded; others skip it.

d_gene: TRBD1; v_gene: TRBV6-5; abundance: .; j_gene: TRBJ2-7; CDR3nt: TGTGCCAGTCGGACAGGCACTAGCTCCTACGAGCAGTACTTC; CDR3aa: CASRTGTSSYEQYF
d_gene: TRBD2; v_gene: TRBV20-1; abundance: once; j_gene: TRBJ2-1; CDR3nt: TGCAGTGGGACTAGCGGAAACAATGAGCAGTTCTTC; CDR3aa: CSGTSGNNEQFF
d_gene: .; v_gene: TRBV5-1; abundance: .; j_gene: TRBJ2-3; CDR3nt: TGCGCCAGCCTCAGTACCAACGCGGATACGCAGTATTTT; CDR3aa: CASLSTNADTQYF
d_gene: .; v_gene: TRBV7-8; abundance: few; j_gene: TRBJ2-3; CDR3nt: TGTGCCAGCAGCTTATACGGGGCCAGCACAGATACGCAGTATTTT; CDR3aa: CASSLYGASTDTQYF
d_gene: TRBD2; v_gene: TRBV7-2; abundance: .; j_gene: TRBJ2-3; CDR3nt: TGTGCCAGCAGCCCAGGACTAGCGGTGCAGTATACGCAGTATTTT; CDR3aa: CASSPGLAVQYTQYF
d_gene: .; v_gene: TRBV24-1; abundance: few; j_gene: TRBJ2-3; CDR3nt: TGTGCCACCAGCACCTCCGGGACGGGGAGCACAGATACGCAGTATTTT; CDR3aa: CATSTSGTGSTDTQYF
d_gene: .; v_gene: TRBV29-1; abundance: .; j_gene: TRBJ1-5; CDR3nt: TGCAGCGTTGTTCTACAGGAGAGTCAGCCCCAGCATTTT; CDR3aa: CSVVLQESQPQHF
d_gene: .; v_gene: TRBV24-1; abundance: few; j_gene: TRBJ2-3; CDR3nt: TGTGCCACCAGTGGCCGGGGCACAGATACGCAGTATTTT; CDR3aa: CATSGRGTDTQYF
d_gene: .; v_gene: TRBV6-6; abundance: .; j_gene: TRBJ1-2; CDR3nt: TGTGCCAGCAGCCCCGGCGGGGGATATGGCTACACCTTC; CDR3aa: CASSPGGGYGYTF
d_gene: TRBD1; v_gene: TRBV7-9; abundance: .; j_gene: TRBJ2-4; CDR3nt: TGTGCCAGCAGCCCCCCGACAGGGAAGGAATACTTC; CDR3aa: CASSPPTGKEYF
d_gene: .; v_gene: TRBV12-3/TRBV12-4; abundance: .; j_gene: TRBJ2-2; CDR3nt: TGTGCCAGCAGCCACCGCAACCGCCCCGGGGAGCTGTTTTTT; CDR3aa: CASSHRNRPGELFF
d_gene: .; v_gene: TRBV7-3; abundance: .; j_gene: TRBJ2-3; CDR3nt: TGTGCCAGCAGCTTAGGCGGGATCCAAGATACGCAGTATTTT; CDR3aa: CASSLGGIQDTQYF
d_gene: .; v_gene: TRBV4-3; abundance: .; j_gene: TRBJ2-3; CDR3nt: TGCGCCAGCAGCCCCCGGGACGGGAGCACAGATACGCAGTATTTT; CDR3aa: CASSPRDGSTDTQYF
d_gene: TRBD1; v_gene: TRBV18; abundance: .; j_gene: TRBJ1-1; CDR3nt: TGTGCCAGCTCACCACGGACAGGGGGGGACACTGAAGCTTTCTTT; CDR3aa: CASSPRTGGDTEAFF
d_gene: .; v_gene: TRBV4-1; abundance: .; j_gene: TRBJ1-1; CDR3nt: TGCGCCAGCAGCCAAGCGGTGAACACTGAAGCTTTCTTT; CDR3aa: CASSQAVNTEAFF
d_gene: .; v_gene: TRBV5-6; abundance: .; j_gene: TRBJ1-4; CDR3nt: TGTGCCAGCAGCTTGGCCGGATATAATGAAAAACTGTTTTTT; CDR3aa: CASSLAGYNEKLFF
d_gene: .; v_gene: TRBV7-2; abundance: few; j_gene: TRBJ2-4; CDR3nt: TGTGCCAGCAGCCCGAATCTACCAAAGGTTCAGTACTTC; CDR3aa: CASSPNLPKVQYF